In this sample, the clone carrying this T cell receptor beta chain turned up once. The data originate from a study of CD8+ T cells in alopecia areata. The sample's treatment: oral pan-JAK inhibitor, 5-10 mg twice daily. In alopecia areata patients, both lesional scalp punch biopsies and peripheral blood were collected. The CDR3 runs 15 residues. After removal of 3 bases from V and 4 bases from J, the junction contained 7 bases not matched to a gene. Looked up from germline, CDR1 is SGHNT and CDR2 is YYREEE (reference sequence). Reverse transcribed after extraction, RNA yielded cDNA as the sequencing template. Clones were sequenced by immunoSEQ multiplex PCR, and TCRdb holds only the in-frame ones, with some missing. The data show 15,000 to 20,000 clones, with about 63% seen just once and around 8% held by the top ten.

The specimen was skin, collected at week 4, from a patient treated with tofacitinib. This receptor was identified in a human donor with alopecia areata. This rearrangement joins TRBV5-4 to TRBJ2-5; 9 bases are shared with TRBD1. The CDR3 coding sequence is TGTGCCAGCAGCTCCAAAGGACAGGGGACAGAGACCCAGTACTTC. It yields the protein CASSSKGQGTETQYF.